These T cell receptor beta chains were read from a single sample in a study of blood T cell repertoires in COVID-19. Some clones are missing from TCRdb's copy, which holds only in-frame ones; the method was immunoSEQ multiplex PCR. The sample lists about 170,000 clones, more than 70% seen once, with under 12% in the top ten. Sequenced input: peripheral blood. All receptors derive from an elderly woman with active or convalescent COVID-19. The CDR3 runs from the conserved cysteine through the conserved F or W. The D gene is left open where the match is weak.

j_call v_call d_call cdr3_aa
TRBJ1-1 TRBV5-1 NA CASSSLGGTEAFF
TRBJ2-1 TRBV5-1 NA CASSLGWGPQFF
TRBJ2-5 TRBV9 NA CASSVAGAGMETQYF
TRBJ2-5 TRBV24-1 TRBD2 CATSDPGGSGETQYF
TRBJ2-7 TRBV6-1 NA CASSETQGTSLAYEQYF
TRBJ2-7 TRBV9 NA CASSVDIGLPTGEQYF
TRBJ2-5 TRBV19 NA CASSELSGKYQETQYF
TRBJ2-3 TRBV7-9 NA CASSFTGSTDTQYF
TRBJ2-1 TRBV10-3 TRBD2 CAISDQTSGRYRDNEQFF
TRBJ1-1 TRBV28 NA CASSSPGRGGTEAFF
TRBJ1-2 TRBV21-1 NA CASSMRIRRISYTF
TRBJ1-1 TRBV7-2 TRBD1 CASTPGGPGTEAFF
TRBJ1-1 TRBV19 TRBD1 CASSIAPTGWTEAFF
TRBJ2-1 TRBV9 NA CASSRILGTYNEQFF
TRBJ1-5 TRBV5-1 TRBD1 CASSLRPGQGYQPQHF
TRBJ2-7 TRBV30 TRBD1 CAWRLGGQGFEQYF
TRBJ2-1 TRBV11-2 NA CASSLDGGKAQFF
TRBJ2-2 TRBV18 NA CASSPRQNSNTGELFF
TRBJ2-1 TRBV7-8 TRBD2 CASSLALLAGANEQFF
TRBJ1-5 TRBV30 TRBD1 CAWSPGQYNQPQHF
TRBJ1-5 TRBV10-3 TRBD1 CAISEATGGEQPQHF
TRBJ1-1 TRBV5-6 TRBD1 CASSLVGQGLNTEAFF
TRBJ2-1 TRBV9 NA CASSAMNEGNEQFF
TRBJ2-2 TRBV7-9 TRBD1 CASSYQQGTNTGELFF
TRBJ1-6 TRBV5-1 TRBD1 CASSLGTGSNNSPLHF
TRBJ1-2 TRBV6-6 TRBD1 CASSRTGKDGYTF
TRBJ2-7 TRBV27 NA CASRALAETLYEQYF